This TCR beta chain was identified during a study of T cells after posttransplantation cyclophosphamide. Broader study findings: Recipient CMV seropositivity and CMV reactivation strongly tracked TRB clonality. Tissue-infiltrating T cells from skin or gut overlapped little with blood T cells. Later blood repertoires were often dominated by clones from the donor CD8+ memory compartment.

This CDR3 contains 18 residues. Sequencing used immunoSEQ multiplex PCR; TCRdb keeps in-frame clones, though not all of them. This table holds fewer than 6,000 clones, 1.5% to 2% found once. As regards this clone: The target antigen is unknown.

Busulfan-fludarabine conditioning, marrow transplant, and cyclophosphamide on days +3 and +4 were administered. This sample comprised PBMCs, obtained around 33 weeks after a stem cell transplant with posttransplant cyclophosphamide. The chain uses TRBV21-1 and TRBJ2-1; TRBD1, the D gene given by the table, was not confirmed from the DNA. TRBV21-1 is designated a pseudogene. The origin of this receptor is a young adult male patient who received an allogeneic stem cell transplant from a related donor, was CMV-positive, and had no GVHD. Some of the T cells might come from the graft donor. CDR3: CASSNPFRTKLHYNEQFF. The CDR3 DNA sequence: TGTGCCAGCAGCAACCCCTTCAGGACAAAACTTCACTACAATGAGCAGTTCTTC.